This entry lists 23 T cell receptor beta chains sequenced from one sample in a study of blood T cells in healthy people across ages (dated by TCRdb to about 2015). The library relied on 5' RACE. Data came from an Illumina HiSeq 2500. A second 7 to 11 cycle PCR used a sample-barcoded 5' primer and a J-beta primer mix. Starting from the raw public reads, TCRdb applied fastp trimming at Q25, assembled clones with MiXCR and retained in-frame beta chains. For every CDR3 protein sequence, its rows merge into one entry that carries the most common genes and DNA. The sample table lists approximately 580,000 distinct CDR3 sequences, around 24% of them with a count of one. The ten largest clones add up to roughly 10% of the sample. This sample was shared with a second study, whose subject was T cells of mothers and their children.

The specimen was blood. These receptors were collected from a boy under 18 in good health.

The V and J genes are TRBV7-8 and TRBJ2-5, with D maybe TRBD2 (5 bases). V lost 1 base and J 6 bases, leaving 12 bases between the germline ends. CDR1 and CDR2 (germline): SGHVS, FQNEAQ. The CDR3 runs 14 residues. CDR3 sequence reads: CASSLDRGWKTQYF. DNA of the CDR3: TGTGCCAGCAGCTTAGATCGGGGATGGAAGACCCAGTACTTC.

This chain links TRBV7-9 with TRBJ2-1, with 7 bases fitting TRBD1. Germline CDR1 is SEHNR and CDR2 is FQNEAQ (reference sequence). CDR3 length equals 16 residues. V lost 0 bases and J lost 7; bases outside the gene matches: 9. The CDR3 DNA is TGTGCCAGCAGCTTAGCGGACAGGCCCTGGGTGAATGAGCAGTTCTTC. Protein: CASSLADRPWVNEQFF. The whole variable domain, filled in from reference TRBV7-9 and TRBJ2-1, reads DTGVSQNPRHKITKRGQNVTFRCDPISEHNRLYWYRQTLGQGPEFLTYFQNEAQLEKSRLLSDRFSAERPKGSFSTLEIQRTEQGDSAMYLCASSLADRPWVNEQFFGPGTRLTVL.

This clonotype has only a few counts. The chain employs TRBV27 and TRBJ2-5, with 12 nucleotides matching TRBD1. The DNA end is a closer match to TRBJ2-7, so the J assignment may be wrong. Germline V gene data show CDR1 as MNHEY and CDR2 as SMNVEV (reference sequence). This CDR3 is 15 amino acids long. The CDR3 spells CASSPGTGGSFEQYF. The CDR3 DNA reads TGTGCCAGCAGTCCTGGGACAGGGGGCAGCTTCGAGCAGTACTTC.

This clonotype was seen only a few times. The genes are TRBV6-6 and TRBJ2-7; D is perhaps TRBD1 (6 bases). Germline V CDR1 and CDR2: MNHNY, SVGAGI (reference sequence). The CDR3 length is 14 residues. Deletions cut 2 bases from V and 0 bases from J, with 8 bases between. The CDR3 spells CASSYGGDSYEQYF. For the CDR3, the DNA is TGTGCCAGCAGTTACGGGGGCGACTCCTACGAGCAGTACTTC.

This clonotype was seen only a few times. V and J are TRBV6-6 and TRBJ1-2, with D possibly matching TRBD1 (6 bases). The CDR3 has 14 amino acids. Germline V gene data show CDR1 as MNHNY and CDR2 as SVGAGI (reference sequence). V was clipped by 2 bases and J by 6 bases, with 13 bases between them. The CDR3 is CASSYTGTGDGYTF. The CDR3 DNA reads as TGTGCCAGCAGTTACACAGGGACGGGAGATGGCTACACCTTC.

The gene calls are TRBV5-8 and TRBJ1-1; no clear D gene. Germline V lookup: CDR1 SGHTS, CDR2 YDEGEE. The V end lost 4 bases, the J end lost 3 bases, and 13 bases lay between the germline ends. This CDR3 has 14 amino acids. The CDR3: CASSAAAQDTEAFF. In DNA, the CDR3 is TGTGCCAGCAGCGCGGCGGCGCAGGACACTGAAGCTTTCTTT. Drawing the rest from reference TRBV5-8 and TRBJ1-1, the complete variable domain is EAGVTQSPTHLIKTRGQQATLRCSPISGHTSVYWYQQALGLGLQFLLWYDEGEERNRGNFPPRFSGRQFPNYSSELNVNALELEDSALYLCASSAAAQDTEAFFGQGTRLTVV.

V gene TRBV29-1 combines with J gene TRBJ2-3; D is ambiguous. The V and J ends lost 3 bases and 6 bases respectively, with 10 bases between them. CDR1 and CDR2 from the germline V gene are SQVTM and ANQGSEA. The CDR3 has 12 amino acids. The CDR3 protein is CSVDLAADTQYF. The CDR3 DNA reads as TGCAGCGTTGATCTGGCCGCTGATACGCAGTATTTT.

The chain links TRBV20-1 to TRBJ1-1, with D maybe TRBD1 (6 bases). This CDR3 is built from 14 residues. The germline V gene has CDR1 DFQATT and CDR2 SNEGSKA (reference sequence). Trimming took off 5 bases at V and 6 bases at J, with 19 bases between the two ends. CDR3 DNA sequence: TGCAGTGCTCCCATGCAGGGGAGGGACCCTGAAGCTTTCTTT. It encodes CSAPMQGRDPEAFF.

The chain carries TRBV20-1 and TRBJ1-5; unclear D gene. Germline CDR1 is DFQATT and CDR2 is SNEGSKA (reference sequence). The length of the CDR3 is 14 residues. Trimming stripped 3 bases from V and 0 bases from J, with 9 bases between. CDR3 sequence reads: CSASPPDSNQPQHF. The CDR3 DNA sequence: TGCAGTGCTAGTCCGCCGGATAGCAATCAGCCCCAGCATTTT.

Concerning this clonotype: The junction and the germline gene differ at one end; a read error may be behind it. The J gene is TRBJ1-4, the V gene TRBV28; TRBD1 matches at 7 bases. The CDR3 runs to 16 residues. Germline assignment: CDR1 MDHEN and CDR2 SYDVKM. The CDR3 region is CASSLVGQGGGEKLVF. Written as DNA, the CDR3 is TGTGCCAGCAGTTTGGTGGGCCAGGGGGGGGGTGAAAAACTGGTTTTT.

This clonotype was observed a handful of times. CDR3 DNA: TGTGCCAGCAGCCCTCCGGGACTAGCGGTACCCTACAATGAGCAGTTCTTC. It specifies CASSPPGLAVPYNEQFF. This chain links TRBV4-2 with TRBJ2-1; 11 nucleotides agree with TRBD2. The CDR3 runs to 17 residues. J gave up 2 bases and V 4 bases, and 7 bases lay outside the gene matches. Germline CDR1 reads LGHNA; CDR2 reads YNFKEQ.

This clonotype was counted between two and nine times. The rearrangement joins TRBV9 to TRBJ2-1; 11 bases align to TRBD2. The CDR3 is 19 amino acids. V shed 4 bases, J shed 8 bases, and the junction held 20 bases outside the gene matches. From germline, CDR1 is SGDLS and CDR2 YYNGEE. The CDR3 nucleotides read TGTGCCAGCAGCCACCCTGGGTTAGCGGGAGGGCCAGTCGAAGATGAGCAGTTCTTC. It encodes CASSHPGLAGGPVEDEQFF.

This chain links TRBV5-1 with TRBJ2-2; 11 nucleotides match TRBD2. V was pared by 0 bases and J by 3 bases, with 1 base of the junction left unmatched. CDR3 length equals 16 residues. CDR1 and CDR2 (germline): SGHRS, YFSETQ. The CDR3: CASSLVLAGDTGELFF. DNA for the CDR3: TGCGCCAGCAGCTTGGTACTAGCGGGGGACACCGGGGAGCTGTTTTTT. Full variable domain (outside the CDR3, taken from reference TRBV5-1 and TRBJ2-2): KAGVTQTPRYLIKTRGQQVTLSCSPISGHRSVSWYQQTPGQGLQFLFEYFSETQRNKGNFPGRFSGRQFSNSRSEMNVSTLELGDSALYLCASSLVLAGDTGELFFGEGSRLTVL.

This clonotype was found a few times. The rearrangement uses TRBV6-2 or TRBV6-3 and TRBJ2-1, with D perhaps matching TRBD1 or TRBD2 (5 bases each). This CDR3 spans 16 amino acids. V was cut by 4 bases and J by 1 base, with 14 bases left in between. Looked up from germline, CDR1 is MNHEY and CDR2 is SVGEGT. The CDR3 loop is CASSWGFGRSYNEQFF. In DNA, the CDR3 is TGTGCCAGCAGTTGGGGGTTTGGGCGTTCCTACAATGAGCAGTTCTTC.

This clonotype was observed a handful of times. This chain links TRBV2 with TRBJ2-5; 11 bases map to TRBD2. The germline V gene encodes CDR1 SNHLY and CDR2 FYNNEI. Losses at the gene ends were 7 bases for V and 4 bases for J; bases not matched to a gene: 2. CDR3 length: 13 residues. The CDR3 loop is CASTTSGGETQYF. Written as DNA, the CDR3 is TGTGCCAGCACTACTAGCGGGGGAGAGACCCAGTACTTC.

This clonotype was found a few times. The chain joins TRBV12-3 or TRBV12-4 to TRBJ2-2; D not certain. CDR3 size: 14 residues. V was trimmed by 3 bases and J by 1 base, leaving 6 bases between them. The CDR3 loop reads CASSFSENTGELFF. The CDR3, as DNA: TGTGCCAGCAGTTTTTCCGAGAACACCGGGGAGCTGTTTTTT.

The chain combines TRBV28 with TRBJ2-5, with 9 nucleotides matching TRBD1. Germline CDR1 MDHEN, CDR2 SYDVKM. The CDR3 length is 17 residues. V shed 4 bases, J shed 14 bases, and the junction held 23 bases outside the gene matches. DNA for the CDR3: TGTGCCAGCAGTTCCACACGGGACTGGACAGGGGCAAGGCCGAGTTACTTC. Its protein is CASSSTRDWTGARPSYF. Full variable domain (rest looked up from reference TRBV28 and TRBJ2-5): DVKVTQSSRYLVKRTGEKVFLECVQDMDHENMFWYRQDPGLGLRLIYFSYDVKMKEKGDIPEGYSVSREKKERFSLILESASTNQTSMYLCASSSTRDWTGARPSYFGPGTRLLVL.

The CDR3 region is CSVLPGGSINEKLFF. DNA for the CDR3: TGCAGCGTTCTTCCGGGAGGGTCGATAAATGAAAAACTGTTTTTT. The V gene is TRBV29-1, the J gene TRBJ1-4; D ambiguous. CDR3 size: 15 residues. Per germline, CDR1 SQVTM and CDR2 ANQGSEA. The germline V and J ends were trimmed by 5 bases and 5 bases, with 18 bases remaining between them.

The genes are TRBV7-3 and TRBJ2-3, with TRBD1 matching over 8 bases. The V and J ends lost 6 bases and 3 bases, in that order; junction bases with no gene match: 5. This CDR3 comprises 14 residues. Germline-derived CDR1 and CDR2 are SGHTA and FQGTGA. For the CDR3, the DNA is TGTGCCAGCAGGCCAGACAGGGGAACAGATACGCAGTATTTT. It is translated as CASRPDRGTDTQYF.

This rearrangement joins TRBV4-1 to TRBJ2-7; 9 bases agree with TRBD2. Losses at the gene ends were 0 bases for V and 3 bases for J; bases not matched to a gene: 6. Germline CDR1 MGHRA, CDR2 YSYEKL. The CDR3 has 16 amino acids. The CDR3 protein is CASSQEVAGAYYEQYF. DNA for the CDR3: TGCGCCAGCAGCCAAGAGGTAGCGGGAGCTTACTACGAGCAGTACTTC.

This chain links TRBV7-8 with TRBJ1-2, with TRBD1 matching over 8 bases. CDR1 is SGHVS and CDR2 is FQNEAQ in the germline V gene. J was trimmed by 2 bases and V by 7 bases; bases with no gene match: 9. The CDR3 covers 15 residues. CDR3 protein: CASKPGRTGNYGYTF. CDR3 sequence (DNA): TGTGCCAGCAAGCCAGGGAGGACAGGGAACTATGGCTACACCTTC.

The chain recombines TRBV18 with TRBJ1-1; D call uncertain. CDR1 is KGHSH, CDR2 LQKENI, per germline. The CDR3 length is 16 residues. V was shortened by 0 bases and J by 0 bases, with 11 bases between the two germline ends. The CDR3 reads CASSPPSAVMNTEAFF. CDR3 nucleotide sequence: TGTGCCAGCTCACCACCGTCAGCAGTCATGAACACTGAAGCTTTCTTT.

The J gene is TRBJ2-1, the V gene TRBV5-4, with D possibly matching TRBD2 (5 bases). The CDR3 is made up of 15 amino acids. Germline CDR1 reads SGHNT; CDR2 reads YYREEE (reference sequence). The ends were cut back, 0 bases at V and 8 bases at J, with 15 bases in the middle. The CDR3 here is CASSLGYKPGDEQFF. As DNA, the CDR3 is TGTGCCAGCAGCTTGGGGTATAAACCCGGGGATGAGCAGTTCTTC.